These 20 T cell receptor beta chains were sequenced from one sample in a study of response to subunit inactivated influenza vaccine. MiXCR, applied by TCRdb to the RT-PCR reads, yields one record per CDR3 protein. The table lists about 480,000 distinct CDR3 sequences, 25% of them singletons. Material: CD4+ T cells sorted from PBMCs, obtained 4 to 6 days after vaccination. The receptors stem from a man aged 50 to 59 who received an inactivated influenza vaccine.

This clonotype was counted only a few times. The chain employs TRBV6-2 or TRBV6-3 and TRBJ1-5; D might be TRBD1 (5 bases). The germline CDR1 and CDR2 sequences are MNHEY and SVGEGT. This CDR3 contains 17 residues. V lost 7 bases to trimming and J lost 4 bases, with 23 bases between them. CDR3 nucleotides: TGTGCCAGCACCCCAATTCCGCGAGGGGTTGGAAATCAGCCCCAGCATTTT. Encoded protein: CASTPIPRGVGNQPQHF.

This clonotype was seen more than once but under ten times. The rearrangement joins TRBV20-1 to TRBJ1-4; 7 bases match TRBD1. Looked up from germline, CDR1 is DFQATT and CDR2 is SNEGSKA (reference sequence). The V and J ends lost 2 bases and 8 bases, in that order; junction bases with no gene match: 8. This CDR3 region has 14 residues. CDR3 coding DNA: TGCAGTGCTAGACTCGACAGGGCCGGGGAAAAACTGTTTTTT. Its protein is CSARLDRAGEKLFF.

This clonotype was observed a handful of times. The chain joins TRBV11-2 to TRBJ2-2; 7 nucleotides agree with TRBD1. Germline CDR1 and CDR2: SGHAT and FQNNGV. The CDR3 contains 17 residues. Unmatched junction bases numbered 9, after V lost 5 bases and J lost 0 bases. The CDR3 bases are TGTGCCAGCAGCAACTGGGACAGAAACGCGAACACCGGGGAGCTGTTTTTT. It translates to CASSNWDRNANTGELFF.

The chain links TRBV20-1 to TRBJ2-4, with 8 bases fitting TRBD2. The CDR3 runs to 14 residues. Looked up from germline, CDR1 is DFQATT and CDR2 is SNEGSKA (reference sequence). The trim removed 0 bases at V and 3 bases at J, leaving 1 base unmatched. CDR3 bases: TGCAGTGCTAGAGATACTAGCGGCAAAAACATTCAGTACTTC. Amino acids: CSARDTSGKNIQYF.

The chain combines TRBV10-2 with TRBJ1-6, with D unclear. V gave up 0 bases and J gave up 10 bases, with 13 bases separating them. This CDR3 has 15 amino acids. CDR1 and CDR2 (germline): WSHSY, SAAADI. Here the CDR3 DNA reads TGCGCCAGCAGTGAGTCGGATACCTTTCGCTCACCCCTCCACTTT. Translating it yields CASSESDTFRSPLHF.

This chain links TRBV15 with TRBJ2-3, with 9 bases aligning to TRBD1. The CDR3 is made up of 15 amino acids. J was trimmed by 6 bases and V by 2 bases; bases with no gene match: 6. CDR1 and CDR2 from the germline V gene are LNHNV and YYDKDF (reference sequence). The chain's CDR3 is CATSRTGGAGDTQYF. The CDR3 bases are TGTGCCACCAGCAGAACAGGGGGCGCAGGGGATACGCAGTATTTT.

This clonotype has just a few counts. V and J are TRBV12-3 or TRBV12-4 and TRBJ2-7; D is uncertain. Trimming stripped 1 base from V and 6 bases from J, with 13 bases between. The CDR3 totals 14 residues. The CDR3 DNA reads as TGTGCCAGCAGTTTAGGGCAGAGTTTATCCGAGCAGTACTTC. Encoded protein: CASSLGQSLSEQYF.

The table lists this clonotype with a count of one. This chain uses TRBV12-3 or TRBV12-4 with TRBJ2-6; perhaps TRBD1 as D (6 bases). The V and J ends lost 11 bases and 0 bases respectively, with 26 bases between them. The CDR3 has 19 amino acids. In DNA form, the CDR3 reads TGTGCCGGTTCCGATACTGGCAGGGGTTTATTCTCTGGGGCCAACGTCCTGACTTTC. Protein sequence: CAGSDTGRGLFSGANVLTF.

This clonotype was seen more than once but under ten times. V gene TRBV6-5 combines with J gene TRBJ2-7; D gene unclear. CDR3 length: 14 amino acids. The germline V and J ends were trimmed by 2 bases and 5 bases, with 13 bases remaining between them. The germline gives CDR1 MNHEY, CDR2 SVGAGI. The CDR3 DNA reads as TGTGCCAGCAGTTACACTTCGGCAACCCACGAGCAGTACTTC. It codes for CASSYTSATHEQYF.

CDR3 DNA: TGTGCCAGCCGGGACAGTTTAATCCCGGTCTCGAACACCGGGGAGCTGTTTTTT. Its translation: CASRDSLIPVSNTGELFF. The genes are TRBV5-4 and TRBJ2-2, with 7 bases aligning to TRBD1. V was clipped by 7 bases and J by 0 bases; unmatched bases: 15. From germline, CDR1 is SGHNT and CDR2 YYREEE (reference sequence). The CDR3 is 18 residues long.

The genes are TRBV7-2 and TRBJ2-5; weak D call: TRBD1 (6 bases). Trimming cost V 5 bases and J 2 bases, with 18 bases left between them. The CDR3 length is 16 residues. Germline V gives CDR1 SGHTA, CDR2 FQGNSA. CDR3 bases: TGTGCCAGCAGCCATTACAGGGAGTCTTGGCAAGAGACCCAGTACTTC. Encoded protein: CASSHYRESWQETQYF.

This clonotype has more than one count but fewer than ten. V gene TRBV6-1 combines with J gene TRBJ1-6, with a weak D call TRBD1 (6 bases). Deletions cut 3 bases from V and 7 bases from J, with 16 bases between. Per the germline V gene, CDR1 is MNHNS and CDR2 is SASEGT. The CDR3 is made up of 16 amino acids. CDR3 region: CASSDQPQGGNSPLHF. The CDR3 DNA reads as TGTGCCAGCAGTGACCAACCCCAAGGGGGGAATTCACCCCTCCACTTT.

CDR3 in amino acids: CASRAGTGGGETQYF. The CDR3 nucleotides are TGTGCCAGCAGAGCCGGGACAGGGGGCGGAGAGACCCAGTACTTC. The chain joins TRBV12-3 or TRBV12-4 to TRBJ2-5; TRBD1 aligns across 12 bases. Losses at the gene ends were 6 bases for V and 4 bases for J; bases not matched to a gene: 6. The CDR3 length is 15 residues.

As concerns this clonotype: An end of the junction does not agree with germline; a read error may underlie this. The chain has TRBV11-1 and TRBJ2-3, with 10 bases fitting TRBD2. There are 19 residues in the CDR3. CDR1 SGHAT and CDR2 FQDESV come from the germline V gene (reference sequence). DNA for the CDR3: TGTGCCGGCAGCTTACCTAGCGGGGGAACCTACATTAGCACAGATACGCAGTATTTT. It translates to CAGSLPSGGTYISTDTQYF.

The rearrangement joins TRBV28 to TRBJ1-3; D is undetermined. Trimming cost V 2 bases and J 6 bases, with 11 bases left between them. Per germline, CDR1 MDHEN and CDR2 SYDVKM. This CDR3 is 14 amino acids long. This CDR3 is CASSLGGMSNTIYF. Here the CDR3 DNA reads TGTGCCAGCAGTTTAGGCGGGATGTCAAACACCATATATTTT.

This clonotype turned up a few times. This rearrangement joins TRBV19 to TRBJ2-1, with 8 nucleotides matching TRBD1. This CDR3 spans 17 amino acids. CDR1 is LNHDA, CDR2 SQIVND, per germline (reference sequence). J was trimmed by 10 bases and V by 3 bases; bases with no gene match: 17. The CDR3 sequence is CASSILMTGDGSAEQFF. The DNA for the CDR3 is TGTGCCAGTAGTATCCTAATGACAGGGGACGGTTCTGCGGAGCAGTTCTTC.

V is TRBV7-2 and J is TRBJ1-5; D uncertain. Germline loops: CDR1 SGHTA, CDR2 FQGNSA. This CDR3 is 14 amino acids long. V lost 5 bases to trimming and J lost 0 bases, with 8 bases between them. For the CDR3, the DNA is TGTGCCAGCAGCCGACCATATAGCAATCAGCCCCAGCATTTT. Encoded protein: CASSRPYSNQPQHF.

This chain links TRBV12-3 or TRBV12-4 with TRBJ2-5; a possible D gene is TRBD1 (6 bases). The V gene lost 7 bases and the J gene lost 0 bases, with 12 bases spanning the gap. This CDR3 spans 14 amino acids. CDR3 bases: TGTGCCAGCAACCCGGACAGATACCAAGAGACCCAGTACTTC. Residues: CASNPDRYQETQYF.

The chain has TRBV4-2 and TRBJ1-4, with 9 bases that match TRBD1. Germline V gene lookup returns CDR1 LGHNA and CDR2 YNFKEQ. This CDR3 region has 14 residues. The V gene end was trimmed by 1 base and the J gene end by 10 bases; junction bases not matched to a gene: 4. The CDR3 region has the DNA TGTGCCAGCAGCCAAGCGGGACAGGGAGCAAAACTGTTTTTT. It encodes CASSQAGQGAKLFF.

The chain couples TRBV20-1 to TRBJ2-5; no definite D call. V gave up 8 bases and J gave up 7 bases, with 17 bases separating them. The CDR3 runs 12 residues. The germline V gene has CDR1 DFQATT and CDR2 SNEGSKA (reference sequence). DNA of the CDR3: TGCAGTCCCAGAGCCGATTCGGGGACCCAGTACTTC. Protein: CSPRADSGTQYF.